This T cell receptor beta chain is drawn from a study of blood T cell repertoires in COVID-19. Background on the study: PBMCs, B-cell-depleted T cells, or T cells were the source of the cDNA or gDNA that made up the material.

In germline, CDR1 is SGHTA, CDR2 FQGNSA. The CDR3 covers 14 residues. The V end was cut by 4 bases, the J end by 4 bases, with 13 bases between. Participants, about 18 to 100 years old, spanned approximately 26 US areas. Cohort 3 donors were reported recovered after two negative PCRs, clearance, or symptom resolution. Per the authors' pipeline: Reference gene primer amplification gave estimated nucleated cell counts. Sequencing was performed with immunoSEQ multiplex PCR; in TCRdb, only in-frame clones are kept and a portion is missing. The V and J calls and clone size were taken over from that table, and D and trimming were inferred from the DNA. The data contain around 130,000 clones, around 88% of them singletons.

This clonotype was sampled from a woman aged 50 to 65 who had recovered from COVID-19. This rearrangement joins TRBV7-2 to TRBJ1-1, with TRBD1 as a possible D gene (6 bases). Sample: PBMCs or T cells enriched from blood (not recorded which). CDR3 protein: CASSSTQGRTEAFF. The CDR3 nucleotides are TGTGCCAGCAGCTCGACACAGGGTCGCACTGAAGCTTTCTTT. The full variable domain, its missing parts supplied by reference TRBV7-2 and TRBJ1-1, is GAGVSQSPSNKVTEKGKDVELRCDPISGHTALYWYRQSLGQGLEFLIYFQGNSAPDKSGLPSDRFSAERTGGSVSTLTIQRTQQEDSAVYLCASSSTQGRTEAFFGQGTRLTVV.